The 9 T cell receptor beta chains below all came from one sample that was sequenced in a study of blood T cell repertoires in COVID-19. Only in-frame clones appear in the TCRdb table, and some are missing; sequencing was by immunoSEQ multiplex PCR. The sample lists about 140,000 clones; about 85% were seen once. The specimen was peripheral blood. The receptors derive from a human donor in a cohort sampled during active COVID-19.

The CDR3 protein is CASSIQGVDSRNQPQHF. The CDR3 coding sequence is TGTGCCAGTAGTATACAAGGGGTAGACAGCCGCAATCAGCCCCAGCATTTT. J is TRBJ1-5 and V is TRBV19, with a possible D match to TRBD1 (5 bases). CDR3 length: 17 amino acids. CDR1 and CDR2 (germline): LNHDA, SQIVND (reference sequence). The germline V and J ends were trimmed by 2 bases and 2 bases, with 16 bases remaining between them.

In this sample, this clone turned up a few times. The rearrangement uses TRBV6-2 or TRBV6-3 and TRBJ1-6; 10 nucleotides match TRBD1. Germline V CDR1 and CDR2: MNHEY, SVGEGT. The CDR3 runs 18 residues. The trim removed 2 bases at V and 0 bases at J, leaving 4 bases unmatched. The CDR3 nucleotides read TGTGCCAGCAGTTACCCCGACAGGGGGCTCTCCTATAATTCACCCCTCCACTTT. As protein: CASSYPDRGLSYNSPLHF.

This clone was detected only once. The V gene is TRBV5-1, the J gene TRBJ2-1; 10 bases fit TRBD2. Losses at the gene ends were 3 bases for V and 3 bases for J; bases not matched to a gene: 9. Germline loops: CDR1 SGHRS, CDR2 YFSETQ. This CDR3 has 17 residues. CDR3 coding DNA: TGCGCCAGCAGCTGGGAAATAGCGGGAGGATTCTACAATGAGCAGTTCTTC. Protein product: CASSWEIAGGFYNEQFF.

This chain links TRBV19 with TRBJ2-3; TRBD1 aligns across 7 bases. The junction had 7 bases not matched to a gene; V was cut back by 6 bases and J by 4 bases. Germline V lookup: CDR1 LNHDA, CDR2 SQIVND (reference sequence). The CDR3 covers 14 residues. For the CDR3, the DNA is TGTGCCAGTAGGCGAGGGGGCAATCCAGATACGCAGTATTTT. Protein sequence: CASRRGGNPDTQYF.

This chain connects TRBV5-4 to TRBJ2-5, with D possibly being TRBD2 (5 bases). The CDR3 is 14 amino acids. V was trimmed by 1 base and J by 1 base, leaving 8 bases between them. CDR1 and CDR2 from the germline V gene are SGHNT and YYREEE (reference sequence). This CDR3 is CASSLRGIQETQYF. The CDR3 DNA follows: TGTGCCAGCAGCTTGAGAGGGATCCAAGAGACCCAGTACTTC.

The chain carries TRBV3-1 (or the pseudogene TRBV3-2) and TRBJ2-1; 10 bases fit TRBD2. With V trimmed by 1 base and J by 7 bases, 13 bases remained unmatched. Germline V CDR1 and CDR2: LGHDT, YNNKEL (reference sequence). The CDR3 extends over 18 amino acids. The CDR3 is CASSQGVGSGGLLNEQFF. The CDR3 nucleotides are TGTGCCAGCAGCCAAGGAGTAGGTAGCGGGGGGCTTTTAAATGAGCAGTTCTTC.

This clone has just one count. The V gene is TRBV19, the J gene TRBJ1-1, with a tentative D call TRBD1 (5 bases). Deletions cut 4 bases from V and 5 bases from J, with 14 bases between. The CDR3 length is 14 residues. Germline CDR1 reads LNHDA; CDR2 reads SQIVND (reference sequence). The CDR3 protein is CASSSLRGGTEAFF. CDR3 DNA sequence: TGTGCCAGTAGTAGTTTAAGGGGTGGAACTGAAGCTTTCTTT.

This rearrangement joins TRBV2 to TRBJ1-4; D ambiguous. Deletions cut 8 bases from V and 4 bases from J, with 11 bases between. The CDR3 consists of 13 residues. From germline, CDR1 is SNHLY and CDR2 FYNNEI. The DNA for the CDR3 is TGTGCCAGCCGCGGCGGGAATAATGAAAAACTGTTTTTT. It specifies CASRGGNNEKLFF.

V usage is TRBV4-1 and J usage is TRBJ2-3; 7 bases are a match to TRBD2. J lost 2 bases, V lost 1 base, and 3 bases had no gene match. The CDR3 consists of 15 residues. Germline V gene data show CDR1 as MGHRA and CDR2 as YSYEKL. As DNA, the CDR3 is TGCGCCAGCAGCCAAGCGCGGGAGATCACAGATACGCAGTATTTT. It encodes CASSQAREITDTQYF.